This T cell receptor beta chain stems from a study of shared clonotypes between healthy human individuals (dated by TCRdb to 2019 to 2021). Turning to the overall study: The cohort included a few men and two women between 18 and 49 years of age. For each donor, CD4 naive and CD4 memory were each run on three plates, CD8 naive on two plates, and CD8 memory on one plate. To estimate repertoire size and how much clonotypes are shared between individuals, the study performed deep sequencing of blood TCR repertoires from a few healthy adults. Different laboratories and diverse techniques were used to prepare libraries and sequence TCR repertoires, to increase sequencing depth and limit assay-specific biases. Per donor, leukapheresis produced somewhere between about 0.85 and 8.9 billion PBMCs.

What the study reported, not specific to this receptor: Pairwise subsampling indicated that sequencing depth was expected to affect the degree of clonotype sharing among donors. Sampling was restricted to blood, and TCR repertoires in tissue are likely to differ from TCR repertoires in blood. Naive subsets generally had larger estimated clonotype richness than memory subsets. Higher generation probabilities were observed for clonotypes shared by all four sorted-subset donors than for non-shared clonotypes. About 5% of naive CD4, around 3.6% of naive CD8, 2% to 2.5% of memory CD4, and roughly 0.4% of memory CD8 clonotypes were shared across several donors. Because the study included only a small number of donors, the genetic and exposure-history diversity represented was limited. Rarefaction of sorted-subset datasets indicated incomplete sequencing despite the large sequencing depth.

Healthy HIV-negative adults with no recently reported acute infections or vaccinations were included as donors. All donors were Caucasian adults living in Nashville, Tennessee, USA. CD4+ T cells were enriched by magnetic negative selection, after which naive cells were positively selected on CD45RA and the negative fraction was taken as the memory subset. Blood was collected by leukapheresis, and PBMCs were isolated by Ficoll-Histopaque density gradient centrifugation and then cryopreserved in liquid nitrogen vapor phase. Purity and quantity of every magnetically sorted T cell population were checked by analytical flow cytometry. From each sorted fraction, genomic DNA was isolated and quantified by UV absorbance on a Nanodrop 2000c. The cysteine opens and the phenylalanine closes a CDR3 of 15 amino acids. Only the CDR3 DNA is retained, 45 bases long and in frame from the first base. V gives up 3 bases and J gives up 0 bases, and the segment between their germline ends measures 12 bases. The CDR1 and CDR2 encoded by the germline V gene are MDHEN and SYDVKM.

On this clone: Its recognized antigen is unknown. There are no base qualities to consult, and no much larger clone falls within one base.

Using the deep immunoSEQ assay, multiplex PCR amplified TCR CDR3 regions from genomic DNA. For each cell subset, the extracted genomic DNA was distributed evenly across all wells of several immunoSEQ 96-well plates, and each plate served as one replicate. Each replicate PCR for sorted subsets received approximately 200 ng genomic DNA, equal to tens of thousands of T cell genomes. Purified libraries were measured with a Qubit 3.0 fluorometer, size-checked on a Bioanalyzer 2100, and measured again with the KAPA Library Quantification kit. Every immunoSEQ 96-well plate was sequenced on a dedicated single-read 150-cycle Illumina NextSeq 550 flow cell. The source study handled its data this way. The immunoSEQ output contained only junctional sequences without quality scores, so filtering could not match that applied to full-length reads. To assign V/J genes and CDR3, sequences were annotated against IMGT germline references using PyIR, a Python wrapper for IgBLAST v1.9. Any read was removed if the V/J assignment was weak (E-value above 1e-6), the CDR3 was missing, or the read contained stop codons, out-of-frame junctions, or ambiguous translated residues. V3J clonotypes were defined by identical inferred V gene, J gene, and CDR3 amino acid sequence. The percentage overlap between two repertoires was calculated by dividing the number of shared unique clonotypes by the size of the smaller repertoire. Richness of each repertoire was evaluated using RTK rarefaction, the Chao1 estimator, and Recon v2.1 estimates of unobserved clonotypes. OLGA was used to compute generation probabilities for all TCRbeta clonotypes that the gDNA method yielded from a handful of donors. Here the immuneACCESS table is served through TCRdb, limited to in-frame sequences with V and J called. Missing clones are a known gap in these copies; in checked studies unresolved V genes cover under half, and the rest lacks a known reason. That table is the source of V, J and clone size, and D and trimming were worked out from the DNA. The sample table contains about 2.4 million clones; only one count was recorded for approximately 93% of them. The ten biggest clones cover 0.36% of the sample.

The sequenced material came from naive CD4+ T cells from PBMCs. The sample's cell subset or site label, decoded: CD45RA+ positively selected. The sequence derives from a man between 18 and 29 years old in good health. Some clones in this sample may be carry-over from other donors' samples. Here the chain combines TRBV28 and TRBJ2-7, with TRBD1 perhaps the D gene, on 6 matching bases. The CDR3 loop reads CASSFGGSPSYEQYF. The nucleotide sequence is given as TGTGCCAGCAGTTTTGGGGGCAGTCCCTCCTACGAGCAGTACTTC. The full variable domain, with segments outside the CDR3 supplied by the reference TRBV28 and TRBJ2-7 proteins, appears as DVKVTQSSRYLVKRTGEKVFLECVQDMDHENMFWYRQDPGLGLRLIYFSYDVKMKEKGDIPEGYSVSREKKERFSLILESASTNQTSMYLCASSFGGSPSYEQYFGPGTRLTVT.